The clone carrying this T cell receptor (beta chain) was observed many times. What it binds is not known. This entry comes from a study of identical twins. General study findings and limits: Models came in too low on out-of-frame TCR alpha sharing in monozygotic twins. The authors noted that invariant MAIT and iNKT cells could partly confound zero-insertion analyses. Abundant cord blood beta clonotypes carried fewer insertions; memory repertoires showed none. Conclusions rested on cross-sectional statistics rather than following the same donors.

TCRdb independently ran MiXCR on the 5' RACE reads; one entry per CDR3 protein. The sample carries about 160,000 distinct CDR3 sequences, roughly 3.5% recorded once. Trimming removed 5 bases from V and 2 bases from J; junction bases left unmatched: 11. The CDR3 runs 17 residues. The source of this sequence is a man aged 18 to 29 in good health. Input material: memory T cells sorted from blood. The gene calls are TRBV12-3 or TRBV12-4 and TRBJ2-1; 8 positions agree with TRBD2. CDR3 amino acids: CASSPQTSAGPYNEQFF. The CDR3, as DNA: TGTGCCAGCAGTCCCCAGACTAGCGCGGGCCCCTACAATGAGCAGTTCTTC.